This T cell receptor (beta chain) was profiled in a study of T-cell reconstitution after alpha-beta-depleted transplantation in children. Library preparation (for TCRbeta) was performed with unique molecular identifiers. MiXCR, applied by TCRdb to the PCR reads, yields one record per CDR3 protein. Among 500,000 to 600,000 distinct CDR3 sequences listed, about 16% were seen once. The receptor comes from a human donor who donated a stem cell graft to a child with acute lymphoblastic leukemia. The sequences come from PBMCs from the stem cell graft donor, collected from the stem cell graft.

CDR3 coding DNA: TGTGCCAGCAGTTCCGCACAGGAAGGAGCAGATACGCAGTATTTT. Its protein product is CASSSAQEGADTQYF. The chain is built from TRBV27 and TRBJ2-3; weak D call: TRBD1 (5 bases). V was cut by 4 bases and J by 4 bases, with 15 bases left in between. The CDR3 covers 15 residues. CDR1 MNHEY and CDR2 SMNVEV come from the germline V gene (reference sequence).